Reported below is one T cell receptor (beta chain). What it binds is unknown. Trimming shortened V by 0 bases and J by 4 bases, and 12 bases separated the two germline ends. Germline loops: CDR1 SGDLS, CDR2 YYNGEE. The CDR3 has 15 residues. Libraries were prepared by immunoSEQ multiplex PCR; TCRdb keeps only in-frame clonotypes and omits some of them. Here the sample spans 100,000 to 150,000 clones, 88% being singletons. The source of the sample is a study of T cell responses to AZD1222 COVID-19 vaccine. Study-level points and caveats: Donors were mostly white British, more females; clonal diversity possibly underestimated.

V gene TRBV9 combines with J gene TRBJ2-3; a possible D gene is TRBD1 (6 bases). Sample: peripheral blood, taken on day 0 of AZD1222 vaccination. This TCR came from an adult in good health. This CDR3 is CASSVAGRGADTQYF. The CDR3 DNA sequence: TGTGCCAGCAGCGTAGCGGGCAGGGGCGCAGATACGCAGTATTTT.